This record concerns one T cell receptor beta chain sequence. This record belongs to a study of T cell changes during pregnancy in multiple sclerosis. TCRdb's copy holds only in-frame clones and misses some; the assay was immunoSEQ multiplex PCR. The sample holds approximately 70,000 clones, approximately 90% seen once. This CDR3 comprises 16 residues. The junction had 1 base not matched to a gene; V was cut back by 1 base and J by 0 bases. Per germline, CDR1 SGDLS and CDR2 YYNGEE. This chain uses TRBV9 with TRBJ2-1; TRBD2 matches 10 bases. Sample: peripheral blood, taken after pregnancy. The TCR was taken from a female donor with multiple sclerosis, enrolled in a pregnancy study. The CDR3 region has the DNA TGTGCCAGCAGCGTAACTAGCGGGACCTCCTACAATGAGCAGTTCTTC. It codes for CASSVTSGTSYNEQFF. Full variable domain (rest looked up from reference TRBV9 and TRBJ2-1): DSGVTQTPKHLITATGQRVTLRCSPRSGDLSVYWYQQSLDQGLQFLIQYYNGEERAKGNILERFSAQQFPDLHSELNLSSLELGDSALYFCASSVTSGTSYNEQFFGPGTRLTVL.